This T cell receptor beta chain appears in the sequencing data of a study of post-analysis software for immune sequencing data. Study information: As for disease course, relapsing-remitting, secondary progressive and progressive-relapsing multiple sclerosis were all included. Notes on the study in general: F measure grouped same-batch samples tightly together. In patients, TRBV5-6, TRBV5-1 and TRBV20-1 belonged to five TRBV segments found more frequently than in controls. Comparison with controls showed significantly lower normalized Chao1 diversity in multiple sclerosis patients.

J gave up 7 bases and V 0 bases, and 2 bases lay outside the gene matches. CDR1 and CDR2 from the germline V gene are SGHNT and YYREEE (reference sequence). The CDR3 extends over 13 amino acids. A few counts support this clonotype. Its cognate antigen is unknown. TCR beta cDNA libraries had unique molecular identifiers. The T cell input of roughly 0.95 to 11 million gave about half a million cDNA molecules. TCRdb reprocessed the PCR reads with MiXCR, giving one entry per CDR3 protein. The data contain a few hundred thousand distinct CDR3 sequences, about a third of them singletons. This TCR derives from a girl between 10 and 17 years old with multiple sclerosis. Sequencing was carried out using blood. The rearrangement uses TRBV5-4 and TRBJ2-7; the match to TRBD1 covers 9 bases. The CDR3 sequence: CASSLDRGREQYF. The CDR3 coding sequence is TGTGCCAGCAGCTTGGACAGGGGGCGAGAGCAGTACTTC.